This passage covers 13 T cell receptor beta chains from one sample sequenced in a study of T-cell reconstitution after alpha-beta-depleted transplantation in children (dated by TCRdb to between 2015 and 2016). The library was produced with PCR. The data were produced on an Illumina HiSeq 2500. To normalize quantification of the TCRbeta repertoire, the TCR libraries were built with molecular barcoding that relied on unique molecular identifiers. Through fastp at Q25 and MiXCR, TCRdb rebuilt clones from the public reads, retaining in-frame beta chains. CDR3 protein duplicates are merged, each entry listing the most common genes and DNA. For this sample the table gives 300,000 or so distinct CDR3 sequences, of which approximately 23% were detected only once. 9.5% to 12% of the sample is in the top ten clones. According to the study, the label for this sample's treatment or condition signals: allogeneic hematopoietic cell transplantation with graft depleted of TCRalphabeta T cells and CD19 B cells.

The material was PBMCs, mostly from graft donor cells, obtained 180 days after TCRalphabeta/CD19-depleted stem cell transplant. These receptors were taken from a male patient between 5 and 17 years old who had a stem cell transplant for acute lymphoblastic leukemia, so the T cells may come from the graft donor.

Worth noting for this clonotype: A much larger clonotype is one base distant, so this may be a read error. The genes are TRBV5-1 and TRBJ2-7; the D gene is possibly TRBD2 (5 bases). Germline assignment: CDR1 SGHRS and CDR2 YFSETQ. V was trimmed by 4 bases and J by 0 bases, leaving 14 bases between them. The CDR3 totals 15 residues. The CDR3 bases are TGCGCCAGCAGCACCCGTAGGACTCGCTCCTACGAGCAGTACTTC. Protein: CASSTRRTRSYEQYF. Together with reference TRBV5-1 and TRBJ2-7, the CDR3 gives the full variable domain: KAGVTQTPRYLIKTRGQQVTLSCSPISGHRSVSWYQQTPGQGLQFLFEYFSETQRNKGNFPGRFSGRQFSNSRSEMNVSTLELGDSALYLCASSTRRTRSYEQYFGPGTRLTVT.

Written as DNA, the CDR3 is TGCGCCAGCAGCCAAGTCATAGCGGGAGTTAACACCGGGGAGCTGTTTTTT. This encodes CASSQVIAGVNTGELFF. This chain links TRBV4-1 with TRBJ2-2; 9 positions match TRBD2. Germline V lookup: CDR1 MGHRA, CDR2 YSYEKL. V shed 1 base and J 2 bases; nucleotides not matched to a gene: 5. This CDR3 is built from 17 residues.

This clonotype was recorded at least ten times. This chain links TRBV7-6 with TRBJ2-2; D unresolved. V lost 3 bases, J lost 7 bases, and 3 bases lay in between. CDR3 size: 11 residues. Germline CDR1 reads SGHVS; CDR2 reads FNYEAQ. This chain's CDR3 is CASSLRGELFF. The CDR3 DNA is TGTGCCAGCAGCTTGCGCGGGGAGCTGTTTTTT.

This chain links TRBV7-6 with TRBJ2-7; possible D gene TRBD1, 6 bases. The V end lost 4 bases, the J end lost 7 bases, and 17 bases lay between the germline ends. Per the germline V gene, CDR1 is SGHVS and CDR2 is FNYEAQ. The CDR3 runs 14 residues. The CDR3 loop is CASSSTGPPGEQYF. CDR3 DNA: TGTGCCAGCAGCTCTACAGGGCCGCCCGGTGAGCAGTACTTC.

The V call is TRBV12-3 or TRBV12-4, the J call TRBJ2-3; TRBD2 matches 8 bases. This CDR3 has 15 amino acids. V was clipped by 5 bases and J by 2 bases; unmatched bases: 6. The CDR3 region is CASSPPSGPTDTQYF. The CDR3 DNA sequence: TGTGCCAGCAGTCCGCCTAGCGGGCCCACAGATACGCAGTATTTT.

This chain links TRBV7-9 with TRBJ2-1; TRBD2 matches 8 bases. In germline, CDR1 is SEHNR, CDR2 FQNEAQ (reference sequence). Trimming took 7 bases from V and 0 from J; bases not matched to a gene: 5. There are 15 residues in the CDR3. CDR3 region: CASMPSGSSYNEQFF. The CDR3 DNA reads TGTGCCAGCATGCCAAGCGGGAGCTCCTACAATGAGCAGTTCTTC. The whole variable domain, remainder taken from reference TRBV7-9 and TRBJ2-1, is DTGVSQNPRHKITKRGQNVTFRCDPISEHNRLYWYRQTLGQGPEFLTYFQNEAQLEKSRLLSDRFSAERPKGSFSTLEIQRTEQGDSAMYLCASMPSGSSYNEQFFGPGTRLTVL.

In its sample, this clonotype was seen a few times. CDR3 sequence reads: CASSQEGIADRYNEQFF. The CDR3 coding sequence is TGCGCCAGCAGCCAAGAGGGAATAGCGGACCGATACAATGAGCAGTTCTTC. This chain links TRBV4-1 with TRBJ2-1, with D maybe TRBD2 (6 bases). The V and J ends lost 0 bases and 4 bases respectively, with 16 bases between them. The CDR3 spans 17 residues. The germline gives CDR1 MGHRA, CDR2 YSYEKL.

V and J are TRBV12-3 or TRBV12-4 and TRBJ1-1, with D maybe TRBD1 (5 bases). This CDR3 comprises 12 residues. V was cut by 8 bases and J by 3 bases, with 10 bases left in between. CDR3 bases: TGTGCCAGCCCCGCAGGGCACACTGAAGCTTTCTTT. Encoded protein: CASPAGHTEAFF.

The table lists this clonotype with a few counts. The CDR3 DNA reads TGCAGTGCTAGAGTCTCCGATGTGGTAGCGGGAGGTACCGGGGAGCTGTTTTTT. Its translation is CSARVSDVVAGGTGELFF. V is TRBV20-1 and J is TRBJ2-2; 10 bases agree with TRBD2. CDR3 length: 18 amino acids. Trimming removed 1 base from V and 5 bases from J; junction bases left unmatched: 13. The germline V gene encodes CDR1 DFQATT and CDR2 SNEGSKA (reference sequence).

The rearrangement joins TRBV11-1 to TRBJ2-1; TRBD1 agrees at 7 bases. This CDR3 region has 18 residues. The germline V gene encodes CDR1 SGHAT and CDR2 FQDESV (reference sequence). With V trimmed by 2 bases and J by 0 bases, 10 bases remained unmatched. CDR3 DNA sequence: TGTGCCAGCAGCTTACCCTTGGGAAGGGACAGCTCCTACAATGAGCAGTTCTTC. This encodes CASSLPLGRDSSYNEQFF.

J is TRBJ2-7 and V is TRBV4-1; TRBD1 matches at 7 bases. The CDR3 length is 17 residues. V dropped 1 base and J dropped 3; count of bases not matched to a gene: 12. CDR1 is MGHRA, CDR2 YSYEKL, per germline. CDR3 sequence: CASSQGGGQSPFYEQYF. The CDR3 DNA follows: TGCGCCAGCAGCCAAGGAGGGGGCCAGAGTCCTTTCTACGAGCAGTACTTC.

This chain links TRBV20-1 with TRBJ2-7; TRBD2 is a possible D gene (6 bases). The V gene lost 6 bases and the J gene lost 5 bases, with 23 bases spanning the gap. The CDR3 is 15 amino acids. Germline CDR1 reads DFQATT; CDR2 reads SNEGSKA (reference sequence). CDR3 in DNA: TGCAGTGCGAGAACGATAGCGGCGTCCTTGCACGAGCAGTACTTC. Protein product: CSARTIAASLHEQYF.

This clonotype was seen a few times. This sequence joins TRBV25-1 and TRBJ1-2, with D tentatively TRBD1 (6 bases). CDR1 and CDR2 from the germline V gene are MGHDK and SYGVNS. Trimming shortened V by 6 bases and J by 12 bases, and 17 bases separated the two germline ends. This CDR3 has 12 residues. The CDR3 sequence is CASSERGGWNTF. The CDR3 DNA reads as TGTGCCAGCAGCGAGAGGGGGGGATGGAACACCTTC.